This TCR beta chain stems from a study of cytomegalovirus exposure and HLA in healthy donors. Germline V lookup: CDR1 MGHRA, CDR2 YSYEKL. The CDR3 has 15 amino acids. J gave up 4 bases and V 1 base, and 5 bases lay outside the gene matches. The PCR contained 60 Vbeta and 13 Jbeta primers. Repertoires were generated with immunoSEQ multiplex PCR, while TCRdb's copy carries only in-frame clones and drops some. Here the sample spans fewer than 200,000 clones, approximately 71% being singletons. This sequence originates from a young woman in good health and CMV-seropositive. V is TRBV4-1 and J is TRBJ2-7; TRBD2 aligns across 9 bases. The sequenced sample consisted of PBMCs. The DNA of the CDR3 is TGCGCCAGCAGCCAAGTAGCGGGAGTGAGGTACGAGCAGTACTTC. It is translated as CASSQVAGVRYEQYF.